The clone carrying this T cell receptor (beta chain) appeared a few times. Using unique molecular identifiers, the investigators prepared the TCRbeta library. TCRdb reprocessed the PCR reads via MiXCR and lists one record per CDR3 protein. Of about 360,000 distinct CDR3 sequences in the sample, about an eighth were seen once. V was trimmed by 2 bases and J by 2 bases, leaving 12 bases between them. The CDR3 runs to 15 residues. These data come from a study of T-cell reconstitution after alpha-beta-depleted transplantation in children. The chain is built from TRBV12-3 or TRBV12-4 and TRBJ2-5; D ambiguous. This specimen consisted of PBMCs, obtained from the stem cell graft. This clonotype was sampled from a human donor who donated a stem cell graft to a child with Fanconi anemia. The CDR3 is CASSLSADQQETQYF. CDR3 sequence (DNA): TGTGCCAGCAGTTTATCTGCAGACCAACAAGAGACCCAGTACTTC.